What follows are 13 T cell receptor beta chains derived from one specimen sequenced in a study of T-cell memory formation after mild COVID-19 (TCRdb year 2021). Receptor libraries were prepared by 5' RACE. The instrument given in TCRdb is Illumina NovaSeq 6000. The public reads were reanalyzed by TCRdb: fastp trimming at Q25, MiXCR alignment, in-frame beta chains only. Rows matching on CDR3 protein sequence are summarized as one entry with the most common DNA and genes. Here the sample has around 200,000 distinct CDR3 sequences; about a sixth occur a single time. About 2.1% of the sample goes to the ten largest clones. The sample consisted of PBMCs or a T cell subset sorted from them (not recorded which). These receptors were taken from an adult woman who had mild COVID-19 (a few samples of this study predate the infection). The sample titles of this study are shuffled in the database, so cell type and time point are left out; the donor was told from shared clones.

This chain links TRBV3-1 with TRBJ2-2; D not resolved. CDR3 size: 15 residues. Germline assignment: CDR1 LGHDT and CDR2 YNNKEL (reference sequence). V lost 1 base, J lost 2 bases, and 8 bases lay in between. The CDR3 bases are TGTGCCAGCAGCCAAGGGGCAACTAACACCGGGGAGCTGTTTTTT. Protein sequence: CASSQGATNTGELFF.

This clonotype has more than one count but fewer than ten. The chain combines TRBV24-1 with TRBJ2-1, with a possible D match to TRBD2 (6 bases). Trimming took 3 bases from V and 5 from J, leaving 19 bases between them. This CDR3 comprises 17 residues. Germline loops: CDR1 KGHDR, CDR2 SFDVKD. This CDR3 is CATSDRIGGGGHNEQFF. CDR3 nucleotides: TGTGCCACCAGTGATAGGATCGGGGGAGGAGGCCACAATGAGCAGTTCTTC.

This clonotype was counted only a few times. DNA for the CDR3: TGTGCCAGCAGCACGGACTCTAATCGAGAGCAGTACTTC. Its translation: CASSTDSNREQYF. The V gene is TRBV7-9, the J gene TRBJ2-7; D may be TRBD2 (5 bases). V lost 5 bases to trimming and J lost 7 bases, with 15 bases between them. From germline, CDR1 is SEHNR and CDR2 FQNEAQ (reference sequence). The CDR3 runs to 13 residues.

V is TRBV4-2 and J is TRBJ2-7, with TRBD1 matching over 9 bases. The CDR3 is made up of 14 amino acids. Looked up from germline, CDR1 is LGHNA and CDR2 is YNFKEQ. Unmatched junction bases numbered 7, after V lost 6 bases and J lost 4 bases. The chain's CDR3 is CASRRGQGLYEQYF. The CDR3 region has the DNA TGTGCCAGCAGGCGGGGACAGGGACTATACGAGCAGTACTTC.

This clonotype was seen a handful of times. This chain links TRBV4-2 with TRBJ1-2; D not resolved. Germline V gives CDR1 LGHNA, CDR2 YNFKEQ. The CDR3 length is 15 residues. The ends were cut back, 0 bases at V and 4 bases at J, with 12 bases in the middle. The CDR3 nucleotides read TGTGCCAGCAGCCAAGATAGGAACGGCGTCTATGGCTACACCTTC. Its translation: CASSQDRNGVYGYTF.

This clonotype has ten or more counts. V is TRBV5-6 and J is TRBJ2-5; D uncertain. CDR3 length equals 11 residues. With 2 bases removed from V and 5 bases from J, the gap between germline ends came to 4 bases. Per germline, CDR1 SGHDT and CDR2 YYEEEE. This chain's CDR3 is CASSFRETQYF. The CDR3 region has the DNA TGTGCCAGCAGCTTTAGGGAGACCCAGTACTTC.

The chain is built from TRBV5-1 and TRBJ1-1, with 7 bases that match TRBD1. V was pared by 4 bases and J by 3 bases, with 6 bases of the junction left unmatched. Germline CDR1 and CDR2: SGHRS and YFSETQ. The CDR3 has 14 amino acids. The CDR3 DNA sequence: TGCGCCAGCAGCCCAGGGACAGTGGACACTGAAGCTTTCTTT. It translates to CASSPGTVDTEAFF.

In this sample, this clonotype turned up a few times. The chain uses TRBV19 and TRBJ1-1; 7 positions agree with TRBD1. V trimming: 4 bases; J trimming: 6 bases; junction bases outside the gene matches: 8. CDR3 length: 14 amino acids. In germline, CDR1 is LNHDA, CDR2 SQIVND (reference sequence). The CDR3 reads CASSRDRVSPEAFF. CDR3 coding DNA: TGTGCCAGTAGTAGAGACAGGGTTTCCCCTGAAGCTTTCTTT. The variable domain in full, with the rest retrieved from reference TRBV19 and TRBJ1-1, is DGGITQSPKYLFRKEGQNVTLSCEQNLNHDAMYWYRQDPGQGLRLIYYSQIVNDFQKGDIAEGYSVSREKKESFPLTVTSAQKNPTAFYLCASSRDRVSPEAFFGQGTRLTVV.

This chain joins TRBV7-8 and TRBJ1-2; 7 nucleotides match TRBD1. The CDR3 covers 15 residues. The germline V gene has CDR1 SGHVS and CDR2 FQNEAQ. J lost 5 bases, V lost 1 base, and 7 bases had no gene match. CDR3 nucleotide sequence: TGTGCCAGCAGCTTAGGGACAGGTCTAAATTATGGCTACACCTTC. Translation gives CASSLGTGLNYGYTF.

This clonotype was seen a handful of times. V and J are TRBV3-1 and TRBJ2-1; no reliable D call. Germline CDR1 reads LGHDT; CDR2 reads YNNKEL (reference sequence). Trimming cost V 2 bases and J 5 bases, with 7 bases left between them. This CDR3 contains 13 residues. DNA of the CDR3: TGTGCCAGCAGCCAAATGACCCACAATGAGCAGTTCTTC. It is translated as CASSQMTHNEQFF.

This clonotype was detected a few times. The rearrangement links TRBV14 to TRBJ1-1; weak D call: TRBD1 (6 bases). Germline CDR1 reads SGHDN; CDR2 reads FVKESK. V shed 3 bases and J shed 10 bases, with 15 bases lying between them. This CDR3 has 13 residues. The CDR3 DNA sequence: TGTGCCAGCAGCCAGACGTTCGGGGGGCGAGCTTTCTTT. Protein sequence: CASSQTFGGRAFF.

In its sample, this clonotype was seen a few times. The chain recombines TRBV6-5 with TRBJ2-7; D is ambiguous. The V gene's germline CDR1 is MNHEY and CDR2 SVGAGI. This CDR3 is 12 amino acids long. V was shortened by 2 bases and J by 7 bases, with 9 bases between the two germline ends. The CDR3 coding sequence is TGTGCCAGCAGTTACCTGGAAGGGGAGCAGTACTTC. Amino acid sequence: CASSYLEGEQYF.

The CDR3 is CASRRTGTYEQYF. The CDR3 DNA follows: TGTGCCAGCAGACGGACAGGGACCTACGAGCAGTACTTC. The chain joins TRBV28 to TRBJ2-7, with TRBD1 identical over 8 bases. The CDR3 contains 13 residues. J was trimmed by 2 bases and V by 6 bases; bases with no gene match: 3. Germline CDR1 and CDR2: MDHEN and SYDVKM.